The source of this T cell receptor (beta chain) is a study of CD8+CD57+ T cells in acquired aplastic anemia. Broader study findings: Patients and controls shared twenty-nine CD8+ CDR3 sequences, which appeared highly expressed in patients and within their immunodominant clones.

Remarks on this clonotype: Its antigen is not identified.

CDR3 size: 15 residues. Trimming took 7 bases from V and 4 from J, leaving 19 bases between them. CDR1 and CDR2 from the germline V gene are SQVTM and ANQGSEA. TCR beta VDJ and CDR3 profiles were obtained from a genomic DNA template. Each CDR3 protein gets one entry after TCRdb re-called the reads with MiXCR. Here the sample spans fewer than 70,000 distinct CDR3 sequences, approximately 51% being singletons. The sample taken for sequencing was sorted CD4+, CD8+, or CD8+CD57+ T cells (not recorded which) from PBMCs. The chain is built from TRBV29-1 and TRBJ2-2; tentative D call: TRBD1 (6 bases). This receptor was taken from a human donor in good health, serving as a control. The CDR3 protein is CSAAHTLQGTGELFF. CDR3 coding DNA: TGCAGCGCAGCCCATACCTTACAGGGCACCGGGGAGCTGTTTTTT.